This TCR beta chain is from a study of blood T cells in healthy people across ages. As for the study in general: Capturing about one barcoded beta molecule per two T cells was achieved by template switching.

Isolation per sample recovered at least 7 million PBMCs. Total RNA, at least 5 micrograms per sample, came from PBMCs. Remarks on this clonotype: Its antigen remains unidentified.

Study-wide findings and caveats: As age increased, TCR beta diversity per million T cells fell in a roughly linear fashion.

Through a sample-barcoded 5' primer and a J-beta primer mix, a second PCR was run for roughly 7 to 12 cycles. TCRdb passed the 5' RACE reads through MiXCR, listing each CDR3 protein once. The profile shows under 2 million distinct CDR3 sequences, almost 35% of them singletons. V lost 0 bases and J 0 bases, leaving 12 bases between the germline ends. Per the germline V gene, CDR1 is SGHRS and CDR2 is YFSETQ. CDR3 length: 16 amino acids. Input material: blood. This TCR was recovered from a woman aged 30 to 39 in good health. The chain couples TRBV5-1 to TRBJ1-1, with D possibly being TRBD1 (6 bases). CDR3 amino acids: CASSLEGGDMNTEAFF. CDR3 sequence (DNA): TGCGCCAGCAGCTTGGAGGGGGGGGACATGAACACTGAAGCTTTCTTT.